This T cell receptor beta chain is drawn from a study of cytomegalovirus exposure and HLA in healthy donors. The primer mix had 60 Vbeta and 13 Jbeta primers. The table came from immunoSEQ multiplex PCR; TCRdb's copy has only in-frame clones and leaves some out. Of approximately 150,000 clones listed, approximately 78% are singletons. After removal of 1 base from V and 4 bases from J, the junction contained 4 bases not matched to a gene. The germline V gene encodes CDR1 SGHTA and CDR2 FQGNSA. The CDR3 extends over 15 amino acids. Specimen: PBMCs. The genes are TRBV7-2 and TRBJ2-5; the match to TRBD2 covers 9 bases. This receptor was taken from a woman aged 18-30 years in good health and CMV-seropositive. The CDR3 here is CASSLGGGASETQYF. The CDR3 DNA reads as TGTGCCAGCAGCTTAGGCGGGGGGGCTTCAGAGACCCAGTACTTC.